This is a list of T cell receptor beta chains from one sample in a study of blood T cell repertoires in COVID-19. This table comes from immunoSEQ multiplex PCR, and its TCRdb copy is limited to in-frame clones, with some not included. The table records about 200,000 clones, over 75% of them present only once. Material for sequencing was peripheral blood. The receptors shown here come from a woman aged 80 or over with acute or convalescent COVID-19. CDR3s leave out the opening cysteine and the closing phenylalanine or tryptophan. The order of the fields is J gene, V gene, CDR3 protein.

J: TRBJ1-1
V: TRBV5-1
CDR3: ASSLDKITEAF

J: TRBJ2-1
V: TRBV25-1
CDR3: ASTGDTYNEQF

J: TRBJ1-2
V: TRBV12-3/TRBV12-4
CDR3: ASSLDRERGYT

J: TRBJ2-3
V: TRBV9
CDR3: ASSLRTGGLVTDTQY

J: TRBJ2-7
V: TRBV7-3
CDR3: ASSSTGGASVQY

J: TRBJ1-6
V: TRBV11-2
CDR3: ASSNTNSPLH

J: TRBJ2-1
V: TRBV19
CDR3: ASSKGDGRHNEQF

J: TRBJ1-3
V: TRBV28
CDR3: ASSSKLGNTIY

J: TRBJ2-7
V: TRBV7-2
CDR3: ASSRLVQGAGEQY

J: TRBJ2-1
V: TRBV19
CDR3: ASSAKWWEARLSSYNEQF

J: TRBJ2-5
V: TRBV5-4
CDR3: ASSLGGGDQETQY

J: TRBJ2-5
V: TRBV27
CDR3: ASSRRLAGGETQY

J: TRBJ2-4
V: TRBV19
CDR3: ASSLQAAKNIQY

J: TRBJ2-7
V: TRBV5-4
CDR3: ASSSDFEQY

J: TRBJ2-3
V: TRBV11-2
CDR3: ASSLFGTSGGSTDTQY

J: TRBJ1-4
V: TRBV23-1
CDR3: ASSQSEDRRSEKLF

J: TRBJ2-5
V: TRBV28
CDR3: ASSSLTGLRETQY

J: TRBJ2-5
V: TRBV5-1
CDR3: ASSLGLAGVSGETQY

J: TRBJ1-2
V: TRBV5-6
CDR3: ASSLVRGYGYT

J: TRBJ2-3
V: TRBV7-2
CDR3: ASSQRSGGELNTQY

J: TRBJ2-7
V: TRBV19
CDR3: ASSIQAGGKYEQY

J: TRBJ1-2
V: TRBV15
CDR3: ATSRAPRGIGGYT

J: TRBJ1-1
V: TRBV29-1
CDR3: SAVIPLGAGTEAF

J: TRBJ1-6
V: TRBV3-1/TRBV3-2
CDR3: ASSQVAGNNSPLH

J: TRBJ2-7
V: TRBV18
CDR3: ASSPPPTGKLSYEQY

J: TRBJ1-2
V: TRBV5-1
CDR3: ASSLDGANYGYT

J: TRBJ2-2
V: TRBV28
CDR3: ASSPTRNTGELF

J: TRBJ1-4
V: TRBV29-1
CDR3: SAATTGGNEKLF

J: TRBJ2-3
V: TRBV5-5
CDR3: ASRQGSADTQY

J: TRBJ1-1
V: TRBV27
CDR3: ASSHLQGNTEAF

J: TRBJ1-5
V: TRBV5-6
CDR3: ASSLGTGARNQPQH

J: TRBJ2-3
V: TRBV7-7
CDR3: ASSLGTSGPTDTQY

J: TRBJ1-2
V: TRBV4-2
CDR3: ASSQDRNRGSGYT

J: TRBJ2-7
V: TRBV19
CDR3: ASSSYSGTGAHEQY

J: TRBJ2-1
V: TRBV5-6
CDR3: ASSLVGTGIYNEQF

J: TRBJ2-1
V: TRBV24-1
CDR3: ATSDRLLAGGINEQF

J: TRBJ2-7
V: TRBV3-1/TRBV3-2
CDR3: AAGANEQY

J: TRBJ2-3
V: TRBV14
CDR3: ASSPQGRTDTQY

J: TRBJ1-5
V: TRBV24-1
CDR3: ATSPGQGLYSNQPQH

J: TRBJ2-7
V: TRBV10-1
CDR3: ASIMSYEQY

J: TRBJ2-7
V: TRBV4-1
CDR3: ASSLRQSSYEQY

J: TRBJ1-4
V: TRBV6-5
CDR3: ASSYEGAAGEKLF

J: TRBJ2-4
V: TRBV14
CDR3: ASSQEAQPSKNIQY

J: TRBJ2-2
V: TRBV5-4
CDR3: ASTSVQTNTGELF

J: TRBJ2-1
V: TRBV19
CDR3: ASSDSRYYNEQF

J: TRBJ2-3
V: TRBV6-1
CDR3: ASSELFPQGTSTDTQY

J: TRBJ1-1
V: TRBV10-3
CDR3: AISELLNTEAF

J: TRBJ1-6
V: TRBV21-1
CDR3: ASSKEWGDSPLH

J: TRBJ1-5
V: TRBV28
CDR3: ASSSRGVNQPQH

J: TRBJ2-3
V: TRBV3-1/TRBV3-2
CDR3: ASSLGGGFTDTQY

J: TRBJ2-7
V: TRBV2
CDR3: ASSVETGDYEQY

J: TRBJ1-1
V: TRBV19
CDR3: ASSPATGWGTEAF